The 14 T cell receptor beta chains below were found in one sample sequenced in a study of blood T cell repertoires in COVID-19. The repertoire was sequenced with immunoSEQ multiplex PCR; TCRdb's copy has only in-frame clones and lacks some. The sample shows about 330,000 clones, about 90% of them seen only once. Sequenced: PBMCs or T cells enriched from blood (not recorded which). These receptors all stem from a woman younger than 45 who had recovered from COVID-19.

The CDR3 is CAWWTGGQYYGYTF. In nucleotides, the CDR3 is TGTGCCTGGTGGACAGGGGGCCAATACTATGGCTACACCTTC. The rearrangement links TRBV30 to TRBJ1-2; 11 nucleotides line up with TRBD1. From germline, CDR1 is GTSNPN and CDR2 SVGIG (reference sequence). The V gene end was trimmed by 5 bases and the J gene end by 3 bases; junction bases not matched to a gene: 5. The CDR3 contains 14 residues.

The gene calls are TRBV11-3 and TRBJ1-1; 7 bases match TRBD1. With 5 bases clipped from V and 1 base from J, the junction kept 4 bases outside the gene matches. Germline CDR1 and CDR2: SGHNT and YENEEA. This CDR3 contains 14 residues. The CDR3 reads CASSLGQTNTEAFF. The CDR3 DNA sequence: TGTGCCAGCAGCCTGGGACAGACGAACACTGAAGCTTTCTTT.

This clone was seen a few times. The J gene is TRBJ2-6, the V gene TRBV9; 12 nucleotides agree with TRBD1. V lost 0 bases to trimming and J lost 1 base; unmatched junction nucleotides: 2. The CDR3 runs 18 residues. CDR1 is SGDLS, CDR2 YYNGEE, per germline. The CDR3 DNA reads TGTGCCAGCAGCGTAGTGGGACAGGGGGCTTCTGGGGCCAACGTCCTGACTTTC. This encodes CASSVVGQGASGANVLTF.

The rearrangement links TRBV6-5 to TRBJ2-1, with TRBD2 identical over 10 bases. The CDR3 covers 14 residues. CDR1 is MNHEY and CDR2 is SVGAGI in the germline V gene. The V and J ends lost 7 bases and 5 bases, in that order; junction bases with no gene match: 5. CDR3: CASKFSGGDNEQFF. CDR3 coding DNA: TGTGCCAGCAAGTTCAGCGGGGGGGACAATGAGCAGTTCTTC.

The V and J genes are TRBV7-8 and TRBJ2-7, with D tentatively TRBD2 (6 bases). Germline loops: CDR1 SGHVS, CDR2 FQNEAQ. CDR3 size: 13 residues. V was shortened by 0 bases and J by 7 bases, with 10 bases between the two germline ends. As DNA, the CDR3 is TGTGCCAGCAGCTTAGCGGGACTCTGGGAGCAGTACTTC. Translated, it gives CASSLAGLWEQYF.

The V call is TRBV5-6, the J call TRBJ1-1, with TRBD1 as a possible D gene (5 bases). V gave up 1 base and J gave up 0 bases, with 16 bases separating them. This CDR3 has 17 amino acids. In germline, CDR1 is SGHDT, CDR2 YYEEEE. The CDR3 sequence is CASSLRGFRPVNTEAFF. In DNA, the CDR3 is TGTGCCAGCAGCTTGAGGGGATTTCGACCGGTGAACACTGAAGCTTTCTTT.

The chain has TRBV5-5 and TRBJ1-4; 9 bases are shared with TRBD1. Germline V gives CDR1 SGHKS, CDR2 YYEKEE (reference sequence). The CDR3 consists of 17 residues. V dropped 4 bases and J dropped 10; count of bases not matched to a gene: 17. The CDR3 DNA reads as TGTGCCAGCAGCCCAGTCCCGGGACAGGGAAGGCTAGGAAAACTGTTTTTT. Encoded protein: CASSPVPGQGRLGKLFF.

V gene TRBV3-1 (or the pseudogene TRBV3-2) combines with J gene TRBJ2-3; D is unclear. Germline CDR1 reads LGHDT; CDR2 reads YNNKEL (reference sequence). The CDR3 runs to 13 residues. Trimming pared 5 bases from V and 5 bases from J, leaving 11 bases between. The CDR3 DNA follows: TGTGCCAGCAGCGGCCGCCGTGGAGATACGCAGTATTTT. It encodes CASSGRRGDTQYF.

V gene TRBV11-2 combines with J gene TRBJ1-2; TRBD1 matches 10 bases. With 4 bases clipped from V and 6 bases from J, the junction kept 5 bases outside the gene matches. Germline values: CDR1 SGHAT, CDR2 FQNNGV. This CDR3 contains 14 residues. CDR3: CASSWSGTGDGYTF. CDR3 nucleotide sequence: TGTGCCAGCAGCTGGTCCGGGACAGGGGATGGCTACACCTTC. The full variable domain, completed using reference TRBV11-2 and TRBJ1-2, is EAGVAQSPRYKIIEKRQSVAFWCNPISGHATLYWYQQILGQGPKLLIQFQNNGVVDDSQLPKDRFSAERLKGVDSTLKIQPAKLEDSAVYLCASSWSGTGDGYTFGSGTRLTVV.

The CDR3 loop reads CASSPDRVGYGYTF. CDR3 DNA: TGCGCCAGCAGCCCGGACAGGGTAGGCTATGGCTACACCTTC. The V gene is TRBV4-3, the J gene TRBJ1-2, with 8 bases aligning to TRBD1. Unmatched junction bases numbered 5, after V lost 4 bases and J lost 4 bases. The CDR3 has 14 amino acids. CDR1 and CDR2 (germline): LGHNA, YSLEER.

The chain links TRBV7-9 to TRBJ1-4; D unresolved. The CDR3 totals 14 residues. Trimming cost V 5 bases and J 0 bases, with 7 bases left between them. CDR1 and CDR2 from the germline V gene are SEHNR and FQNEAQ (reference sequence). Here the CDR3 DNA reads TGTGCCAGCAGCCCCGTTGCAACTAATGAAAAACTGTTTTTT. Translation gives CASSPVATNEKLFF.

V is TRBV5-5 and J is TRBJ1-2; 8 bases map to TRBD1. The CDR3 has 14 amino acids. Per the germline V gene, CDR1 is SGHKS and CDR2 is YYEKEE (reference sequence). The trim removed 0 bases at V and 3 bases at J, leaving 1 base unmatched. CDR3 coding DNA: TGTGCCAGCAGCTTGGCACAGGGGGACTATGGCTACACCTTC. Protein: CASSLAQGDYGYTF.

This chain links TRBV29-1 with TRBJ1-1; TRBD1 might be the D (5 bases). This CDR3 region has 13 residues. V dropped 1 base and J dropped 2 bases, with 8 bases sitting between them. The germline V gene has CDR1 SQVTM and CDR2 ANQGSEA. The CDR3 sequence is CSVEGGGNTEAFF. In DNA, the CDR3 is TGCAGCGTTGAAGGGGGGGGTAACACTGAAGCTTTCTTT.

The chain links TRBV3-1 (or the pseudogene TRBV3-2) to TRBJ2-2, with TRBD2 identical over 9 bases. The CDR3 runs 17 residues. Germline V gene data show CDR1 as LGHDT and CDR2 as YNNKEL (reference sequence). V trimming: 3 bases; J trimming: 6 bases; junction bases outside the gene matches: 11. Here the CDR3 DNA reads TGTGCCAGCAGCCATTTCCCTGTCGCGGGGGGGCCCGGGGAGCTGTTTTTT. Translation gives CASSHFPVAGGPGELFF.